This T cell receptor beta chain was identified in a study of blood T cell repertoires in COVID-19. Whole-study context: PBMCs, B-cell-depleted T cells, or T cells were the source of the cDNA or gDNA that made up the material.

The CDR3 sequence is 17 residues long. Per the germline V gene, CDR1 is SGHAT and CDR2 is FQNNGV. Germline trimming cut 3 bases from V and 0 bases from J; bases unmatched to any gene: 10. In the authors' workflow: Amplification from reference gene primers served as the basis for estimated nucleated cell counts. The method was immunoSEQ multiplex PCR; TCRdb's version includes in-frame clones alone and lacks a portion of them. V and J calls and clone size follow that table, whereas D and trimming were derived from the DNA. The profile covers about 310,000 clones, with about nine tenths appearing a single time and around a tenth taken by the ten largest.

Sequenced: PBMCs or T cells enriched from blood (not recorded which). V and J are TRBV11-2 and TRBJ2-7, with TRBD2 matching 8 bases. The sequence was collected from a woman in her thirties or forties who had recovered from COVID-19. As DNA, the CDR3 is TGTGCCAGCAGCTTCTCCCCGTGGCTAGCGGGCTCCTACGAGCAGTACTTC. The encoded protein is CASSFSPWLAGSYEQYF.